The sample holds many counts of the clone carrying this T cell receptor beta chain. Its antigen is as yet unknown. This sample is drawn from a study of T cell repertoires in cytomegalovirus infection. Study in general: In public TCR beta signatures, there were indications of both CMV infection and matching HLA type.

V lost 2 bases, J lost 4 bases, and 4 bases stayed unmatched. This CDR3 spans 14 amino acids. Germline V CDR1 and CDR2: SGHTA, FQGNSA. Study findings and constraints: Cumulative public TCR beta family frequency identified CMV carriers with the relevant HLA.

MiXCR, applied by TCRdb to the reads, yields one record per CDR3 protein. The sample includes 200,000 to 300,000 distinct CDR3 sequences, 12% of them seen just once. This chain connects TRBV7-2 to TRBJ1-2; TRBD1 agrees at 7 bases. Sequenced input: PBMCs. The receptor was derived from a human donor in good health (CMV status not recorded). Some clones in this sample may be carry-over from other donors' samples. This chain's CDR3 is CASSLQGERYGYTF. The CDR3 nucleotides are TGTGCCAGCAGCTTACAGGGGGAGCGCTATGGCTACACCTTC.